This TCR beta chain was found in a study of blood T cell repertoires in COVID-19. Study-level background: The samples span acute and convalescent COVID-19 from the United States, Italy and Spain. T cells, B-cell-depleted T cells, or PBMCs provided the cDNA or gDNA that served as material.

Germline CDR1 is SGDLS and CDR2 is YYNGEE. This CDR3 region has 16 residues. With 0 bases clipped from V and 2 bases from J, the junction kept 6 bases outside the gene matches. Per the study methods: Amplification with reference gene primers provided the estimates of nucleated cell counts. Method: immunoSEQ multiplex PCR; TCRdb's copy keeps in-frame clones and lacks some. Clonal size and the V and J genes are those of that table, whereas D and trimming came from the DNA. The sample contains a few hundred thousand clones, 70% to 90% of which appear only once. Those who participated ranged in age from roughly 18 to 89 years and resided in about two dozen US areas.

This clonotype originated in a woman aged 45-65 years who had recovered from COVID-19. The specimen was PBMCs or T cells enriched from blood (not recorded which). V is TRBV9 and J is TRBJ2-3; 7 bases align to TRBD2. CDR3 protein: CASSVAQLANTDTQYF. The CDR3 DNA reads as TGTGCCAGCAGCGTAGCCCAACTAGCGAACACAGATACGCAGTATTTT.